Each of the 25 T cell receptor beta chains below was sequenced from the same sample in a study of shared clonotypes between healthy human individuals. Using immunoSEQ multiplex PCR, the repertoire was profiled, and TCRdb retains in-frame clones only, with some absent. This sample has millions of clones, with just over 90% found just once. Sequenced material: naive CD4+ T cells from PBMCs. Subset here: CD45RA+ positively selected. Every receptor here comes from a young man in good health. Some clones in this sample may be carry-over from other donors' samples.

The sample holds one count of this clone. The chain couples TRBV5-1 to TRBJ2-5; TRBD2 aligns across 11 bases. Germline CDR1 and CDR2: SGHRS and YFSETQ. The CDR3 loop spans 15 amino acids. V lost 0 bases and J lost 4; bases outside the gene matches: 2. The CDR3 protein is CASSLDLAGGETQYF. DNA of the CDR3: TGCGCCAGCAGCTTGGATCTAGCGGGGGGAGAGACCCAGTACTTC.

The rearrangement uses TRBV6-5 and TRBJ2-1; D not resolved. The germline gives CDR1 MNHEY, CDR2 SVGAGI. The CDR3 totals 13 residues. V gave up 7 bases and J gave up 8 bases, with 15 bases separating them. The CDR3 here is CASTPPGSDEQFF. The CDR3 nucleotides are TGTGCCAGCACCCCCCCTGGGTCCGATGAGCAGTTCTTC.

This sequence joins TRBV2 and TRBJ2-7; D unclear. The CDR3 has 12 residues. Per the germline V gene, CDR1 is SNHLY and CDR2 is FYNNEI. Deletions cut 8 bases from V and 3 bases from J, with 11 bases between. CDR3 sequence (DNA): TGTGCCAGCTTCCTTACCGTCTACGAGCAGTACTTC. Translation: CASFLTVYEQYF.

The chain links TRBV28 to TRBJ2-1; D gene uncertain. Germline values: CDR1 MDHEN, CDR2 SYDVKM. V dropped 6 bases and J dropped 1 base, with 13 bases sitting between them. CDR3 length equals 15 residues. Here the CDR3 reads CASRPTLRSYNEQFF. The CDR3 DNA follows: TGTGCCAGCAGACCCACCTTGAGATCCTACAATGAGCAGTTCTTC.

The rearrangement uses TRBV11-1 and TRBJ2-5, with 10 bases that match TRBD1. The germline V gene encodes CDR1 SGHAT and CDR2 FQDESV (reference sequence). CDR3 size: 16 residues. With V trimmed by 3 bases and J by 5 bases, 9 bases remained unmatched. CDR3: CASSLAPGQGMETQYF. CDR3 DNA: TGTGCCAGCAGCTTGGCCCCGGGACAGGGGATGGAGACCCAGTACTTC.

This clone has a single count. The rearrangement joins TRBV20-1 to TRBJ2-3; D gene unclear. V lost 6 bases and J 3 bases, leaving 7 bases between the germline ends. CDR3 size: 11 residues. Germline values: CDR1 DFQATT, CDR2 SNEGSKA (reference sequence). The CDR3 bases are TGCAGTGCCCCCAATACAGATACGCAGTATTTT. Translating it yields CSAPNTDTQYF.

The V gene is TRBV10-1, the J gene TRBJ2-5, with TRBD1 matching over 9 bases. V shed 6 bases, J shed 3 bases, and the junction held 8 bases outside the gene matches. CDR1 is WNHNN, CDR2 SYGVQD, per germline (reference sequence). CDR3 length: 15 amino acids. The CDR3 DNA is TGCGCCAGCAGCCCCGGACAGGGGAGAGAAGAGACCCAGTACTTC. Translated: CASSPGQGREETQYF.

The chain is built from TRBV4-1 and TRBJ1-5; D is perhaps TRBD1 (6 bases). This CDR3 spans 17 amino acids. The ends were cut back, 0 bases at V and 1 base at J, with 13 bases in the middle. CDR1 is MGHRA, CDR2 YSYEKL, per germline. The CDR3 coding sequence is TGCGCCAGCAGCCAAGAACGGGGGCCGTGGAGCAATCAGCCCCAGCATTTT. It yields the protein CASSQERGPWSNQPQHF.

As DNA, the CDR3 is TGTGCCAGTGGGCACAGAACTTACTACGAGCAGTACTTC. Its protein product is CASGHRTYYEQYF. The chain couples TRBV14 to TRBJ2-7; D gene uncertain. Per the germline V gene, CDR1 is SGHDN and CDR2 is FVKESK. The CDR3 sequence is 13 residues long. Trimming stripped 9 bases from V and 3 bases from J, with 15 bases between. Full variable domain (rest looked up from reference TRBV14 and TRBJ2-7): EAGVTQFPSHSVIEKGQTVTLRCDPISGHDNLYWYRRVMGKEIKFLLHFVKESKQDESGMPNNRFLAERTGGTYSTLKVQPAELEDSGVYFCASGHRTYYEQYFGPGTRLTVT.

This clone has just one count. The J gene is TRBJ1-2, the V gene TRBV28, with TRBD1 as a possible D gene (6 bases). CDR1 is MDHEN and CDR2 is SYDVKM in the germline V gene. The CDR3 spans 17 residues. Trimming pared 5 bases from V and 0 bases from J, leaving 19 bases between. The chain's CDR3 is CASSPPLRDIANYGYTF. DNA for the CDR3: TGTGCCAGCAGTCCTCCCCTCCGGGACATAGCTAACTATGGCTACACCTTC.

V is TRBV5-1 and J is TRBJ2-1; D may be TRBD2 (6 bases). This CDR3 is 18 amino acids long. From germline, CDR1 is SGHRS and CDR2 YFSETQ. V gave up 2 bases and J gave up 3 bases, with 21 bases separating them. The CDR3 spells CASSLWGRSTYSYNEQFF. The CDR3 region has the DNA TGCGCCAGCAGCTTATGGGGGAGGTCCACGTACAGCTACAATGAGCAGTTCTTC.

The CDR3 DNA sequence: TGTGCCTGGAGTGTACAGCAAATGTACAATGAGCAGTTCTTC. Translated, it gives CAWSVQQMYNEQFF. The J gene is TRBJ2-1, the V gene TRBV30; D ambiguous. V was clipped by 0 bases and J by 4 bases, with 10 bases between them. Germline V lookup: CDR1 GTSNPN, CDR2 SVGIG (reference sequence). This CDR3 has 14 residues.

The rearrangement links TRBV5-8 to TRBJ1-4; D gene uncertain. V dropped 7 bases and J dropped 0 bases, with 13 bases sitting between them. CDR1 is SGHTS, CDR2 YDEGEE, per germline. This CDR3 is 15 amino acids long. This CDR3 is CASVSLGATNEKLFF. As DNA, the CDR3 is TGTGCCAGCGTCTCCCTTGGGGCAACTAATGAAAAACTGTTTTTT.

This chain joins TRBV5-1 and TRBJ2-5, with 8 nucleotides matching TRBD2. The germline V gene encodes CDR1 SGHRS and CDR2 YFSETQ. The CDR3 totals 15 residues. With 4 bases clipped from V and 3 bases from J, the junction kept 8 bases outside the gene matches. In DNA, the CDR3 is TGCGCCAGCAGCGCGTTAACTAGCGGAGAAGAGACCCAGTACTTC. Encoded protein: CASSALTSGEETQYF.

The chain has TRBV5-1 and TRBJ2-5; TRBD1 agrees at 7 bases. Per the germline V gene, CDR1 is SGHRS and CDR2 is YFSETQ. The CDR3 length is 15 residues. J gave up 4 bases and V 2 bases, and 8 bases lay outside the gene matches. The CDR3 DNA is TGCGCCAGCAGCTTTGGGCGGAACAGGGGAGAGACCCAGTACTTC. Encoded protein: CASSFGRNRGETQYF.

The rearrangement joins TRBV11-2 to TRBJ2-1; tentatively, D is TRBD2 (5 bases). This CDR3 is built from 15 residues. The germline CDR1 and CDR2 sequences are SGHAT and FQNNGV. Trimming shortened V by 6 bases and J by 6 bases, and 18 bases separated the two germline ends. CDR3: CASSFFGLGFNEQFF. The CDR3 DNA reads TGTGCCAGCAGTTTTTTCGGACTGGGATTCAATGAGCAGTTCTTC.

The rearrangement joins TRBV9 to TRBJ2-7; tentative D call: TRBD1 (5 bases). The CDR3 runs to 14 residues. Between the trimmed V and J ends, which lost 0 bases and 3 bases, there was a span of 10 bases. The germline gives CDR1 SGDLS, CDR2 YYNGEE. The CDR3 here is CASSVDPQGYEQYF. In DNA form, the CDR3 reads TGTGCCAGCAGCGTAGATCCCCAGGGCTACGAGCAGTACTTC.

V is TRBV6-1 and J is TRBJ2-7; D is perhaps TRBD1 (5 bases). The V gene lost 4 bases and the J gene lost 2 bases, with 9 bases spanning the gap. The CDR3 consists of 13 residues. Germline-derived CDR1 and CDR2 are MNHNS and SASEGT. The CDR3 DNA follows: TGTGCCAGCAGTGGACAGCGAGCCTACGAGCAGTACTTC. This encodes CASSGQRAYEQYF.

This clone has just a few counts. This same CDR3 is encoded by further DNA sequences in the sample. The V gene is TRBV10-3, the J gene TRBJ2-7, with a tentative D call TRBD1 (6 bases). The germline V gene encodes CDR1 ENHRY and CDR2 SYGVKD. The CDR3 is 12 residues long. V was shortened by 6 bases and J by 0 bases, with 6 bases between the two germline ends. This CDR3 is CAIRDSSYEQYF. For the CDR3, the DNA is TGTGCCATCAGGGACAGCTCCTACGAGCAGTACTTC.

For the CDR3, the DNA is TGTGCCAGCAAAGGGCTAGTAAACACCGGGGAGCTGTTTTTT. This encodes CASKGLVNTGELFF. This chain links TRBV27 with TRBJ2-2; no reliable D call. Between the trimmed V and J ends, which lost 7 bases and 2 bases, there was a span of 11 bases. The CDR3 consists of 14 residues. The germline V gene encodes CDR1 MNHEY and CDR2 SMNVEV (reference sequence).

This chain links TRBV7-9 with TRBJ2-5, with D hard to call. The CDR3 extends over 13 amino acids. Germline V gene sequence: CDR1 SEHNR, CDR2 FQNEAQ (reference sequence). The V and J ends lost 1 base and 7 bases respectively, with 10 bases between them. The CDR3 sequence: CASSLVWPRTQYF. The CDR3 nucleotides are TGTGCCAGCAGCTTAGTATGGCCGAGGACCCAGTACTTC.

This clone was seen a single time. V usage is TRBV5-6 and J usage is TRBJ2-5; weak D call: TRBD2 (7 bases). The CDR3 covers 14 residues. V was trimmed by 4 bases and J by 4 bases, leaving 14 bases between them. Germline lookup yields CDR1 SGHDT and CDR2 YYEEEE. The CDR3: CASSQRGGTETQYF. As DNA, the CDR3 is TGTGCCAGCAGCCAAAGGGGGGGAACAGAGACCCAGTACTTC.

The V and J genes are TRBV5-1 and TRBJ2-3; the match to TRBD2 covers 11 bases. The CDR3 covers 15 residues. From germline, CDR1 is SGHRS and CDR2 YFSETQ. J gave up 4 bases and V 6 bases, and 7 bases lay outside the gene matches. The CDR3 loop is CASTRTSGSSDTQYF. CDR3 nucleotide sequence: TGCGCCAGCACCAGAACTAGCGGGAGCTCAGATACGCAGTATTTT.

Regarding this clone: This same CDR3 is encoded by further DNA sequences in the sample. The genes are TRBV19 and TRBJ2-5, with D uncertain. V lost 5 bases and J lost 5, with 6 bases in between. The CDR3 runs 11 residues. Germline CDR1 reads LNHDA; CDR2 reads SQIVND (reference sequence). For the CDR3, the DNA is TGTGCCAGTAGTCCTGGGGAGACCCAGTACTTC. This sequence encodes CASSPGETQYF.

This chain connects TRBV7-2 to TRBJ1-1; D ambiguous. The V end lost 0 bases, the J end lost 11 bases, and 13 bases lay between the germline ends. This CDR3 is built from 13 residues. Germline V lookup: CDR1 SGHTA, CDR2 FQGNSA. As DNA, the CDR3 is TGTGCCAGCAGCTTAGCGCCGCCGGCCTCGGCTTTCTTT. As protein: CASSLAPPASAFF.